This T cell receptor (beta chain) stems from a study of blood T cell repertoires in COVID-19. This clone was observed once. Repertoires were generated with immunoSEQ multiplex PCR, while TCRdb's copy carries only in-frame clones and drops some. The table records about 300,000 clones, approximately 84% of them present only once. Germline V gene data show CDR1 as KGHDR and CDR2 as SFDVKD. V gave up 10 bases and J gave up 6 bases, with 12 bases separating them. The CDR3 length is 12 residues. This clonotype was obtained from a human donor with COVID-19, enrolled during active disease. The donor label of this sample is uncertain. The J gene is TRBJ1-5, the V gene TRBV24-1; weak D call: TRBD1 (5 bases). The sample taken for sequencing was peripheral blood. CDR3 nucleotides: TGTGCCACGGGGGGGAAGGGTCAGCCCCAGCATTTT. Translation gives CATGGKGQPQHF.